The 20 T cell receptor beta chains below all came from one sample that was sequenced in a study of T cell responses to AZD1222 COVID-19 vaccine. Clones were read by immunoSEQ multiplex PCR, and TCRdb kept only the in-frame ones, dropping some. This table has about 140,000 clones, approximately 90% appearing once. The source was peripheral blood, collected 28 days after the second AZD1222 dose. These receptors all stem from an adult who received the AZD1222 COVID-19 vaccine.

This CDR3 reads CASSLGGGNTEAFF. The CDR3 DNA is TGTGCCAGCAGCCTCGGAGGGGGGAACACTGAAGCTTTCTTT. The chain combines TRBV9 with TRBJ1-1, with D perhaps TRBD1 (6 bases). The ends were cut back, 4 bases at V and 1 base at J, with 11 bases in the middle. The V gene's germline CDR1 is SGDLS and CDR2 YYNGEE. The CDR3 spans 14 residues.

The rearrangement joins TRBV4-1 to TRBJ1-2; D is possibly TRBD1 (5 bases). V dropped 0 bases and J dropped 8 bases, with 13 bases sitting between them. Germline-derived CDR1 and CDR2 are MGHRA and YSYEKL. The CDR3 is 14 residues long. CDR3 coding DNA: TGCGCCAGCAGCCAAGATCGGGGCAGAAACGGCTACACCTTC. It is translated as CASSQDRGRNGYTF.

The chain couples TRBV24-1 to TRBJ2-2; 7 bases fit TRBD1. The CDR3 consists of 13 residues. With V trimmed by 5 bases and J by 7 bases, 3 bases remained unmatched. Germline V gene sequence: CDR1 KGHDR, CDR2 SFDVKD. CDR3 amino acids: CATSGTGDGELFF. The CDR3 region has the DNA TGTGCCACCAGTGGAACAGGGGACGGGGAGCTGTTTTTT.

J is TRBJ1-6 and V is TRBV19, with D tentatively TRBD1 (6 bases). Trimming left V 4 bases short and J 0 bases short, with 13 bases between. Germline CDR1 reads LNHDA; CDR2 reads SQIVND (reference sequence). This CDR3 has 17 amino acids. CDR3 DNA: TGTGCCAGTAGTAGAGGGACATCGGACTCCTATAATTCACCCCTCCACTTT. Translating it yields CASSRGTSDSYNSPLHF.

The gene calls are TRBV5-1 and TRBJ2-2; weak D call: TRBD1 (5 bases). Germline V lookup: CDR1 SGHRS, CDR2 YFSETQ. The CDR3 runs to 14 residues. V shed 2 bases and J shed 5 bases, with 10 bases lying between them. The CDR3 here is CASSLGHATGELFF. For the CDR3, the DNA is TGCGCCAGCAGCTTAGGACATGCGACCGGGGAGCTGTTTTTT.

The CDR3 region is CASRETVGTVNSPLHF. The CDR3 nucleotides are TGTGCCAGCAGAGAAACCGTCGGGACGGTTAATTCACCCCTCCACTTT. The chain carries TRBV7-2 and TRBJ1-6; TRBD1 is a possible D gene (5 bases). Germline loops: CDR1 SGHTA, CDR2 FQGNSA. This CDR3 contains 16 residues. Trimming stripped 6 bases from V and 6 bases from J, with 18 bases between.

The V call is TRBV4-1, the J call TRBJ1-5, with a possible D match to TRBD1 (5 bases). The germline CDR1 and CDR2 sequences are MGHRA and YSYEKL. V was clipped by 0 bases and J by 3 bases, with 12 bases between them. The CDR3 is 16 residues long. Here the CDR3 DNA reads TGCGCCAGCAGCCAAGAGGGACGGGGTAACAATCAGCCCCAGCATTTT. It encodes CASSQEGRGNNQPQHF.

The chain is built from TRBV5-4 and TRBJ2-1; maybe TRBD2 (6 bases). There are 15 residues in the CDR3. Germline-derived CDR1 and CDR2 are SGHNT and YYREEE (reference sequence). V was clipped by 0 bases and J by 10 bases, with 17 bases between them. For the CDR3, the DNA is TGTGCCAGCAGCTTGGCTCTTAGCGGAACAGGAGAGCAGTTCTTC. This gives the protein CASSLALSGTGEQFF.

The genes are TRBV7-2 and TRBJ1-2; D might be TRBD1 (6 bases). This CDR3 has 15 residues. The V and J ends lost 4 bases and 4 bases respectively, with 16 bases between them. Germline loops: CDR1 SGHTA, CDR2 FQGNSA. The CDR3 here is CASSSHPPTGYGYTF. CDR3 nucleotides: TGTGCCAGCAGCTCCCACCCTCCGACAGGCTATGGCTACACCTTC. Variable domain in full (rest from reference TRBV7-2 and TRBJ1-2): GAGVSQSPSNKVTEKGKDVELRCDPISGHTALYWYRQSLGQGLEFLIYFQGNSAPDKSGLPSDRFSAERTGGSVSTLTIQRTQQEDSAVYLCASSSHPPTGYGYTFGSGTRLTVV.

V is TRBV9 and J is TRBJ2-1; D remains unclear. Germline assignment: CDR1 SGDLS and CDR2 YYNGEE. The CDR3 extends over 15 amino acids. The germline V and J ends were trimmed by 0 bases and 9 bases, with 16 bases remaining between them. This CDR3 reads CASSVGYEQRSEQFF. The DNA of the CDR3 is TGTGCCAGCAGCGTAGGGTATGAGCAGCGCAGTGAGCAGTTCTTC.

The chain combines TRBV3-1 (or the pseudogene TRBV3-2) with TRBJ2-5; D might be TRBD1 (6 bases). Trimming removed 1 base from V and 3 bases from J, with 15 bases in between. The CDR3 runs 16 residues. The V gene's germline CDR1 is LGHDT and CDR2 YNNKEL (reference sequence). The CDR3 sequence: CASSQARGAGEETQYF. The CDR3 coding sequence is TGTGCCAGCAGCCAAGCAAGAGGAGCAGGGGAAGAGACCCAGTACTTC.

This chain uses TRBV11-2 with TRBJ2-7, with 8 positions matching TRBD1. Trimming cost V 3 bases and J 1 base; bases outside gene matches: 2. This CDR3 spans 14 amino acids. The germline V gene encodes CDR1 SGHAT and CDR2 FQNNGV. This CDR3 is CASSFGTGSYEQYF. The CDR3 DNA is TGTGCCAGCAGCTTCGGGACAGGTTCCTACGAGCAGTACTTC.

The chain uses TRBV28 and TRBJ2-7; D is unclear. The V gene's germline CDR1 is MDHEN and CDR2 SYDVKM. The CDR3 runs 13 residues. V lost 4 bases and J 1 base, leaving 8 bases between the germline ends. CDR3: CASSSYPSYEQYF. The DNA of the CDR3 is TGTGCCAGCAGTTCGTACCCTTCCTACGAGCAGTACTTC. The full variable domain, in which reference TRBV28 and TRBJ2-7 provide the parts outside the CDR3, is DVKVTQSSRYLVKRTGEKVFLECVQDMDHENMFWYRQDPGLGLRLIYFSYDVKMKEKGDIPEGYSVSREKKERFSLILESASTNQTSMYLCASSSYPSYEQYFGPGTRLTVT.

V gene TRBV4-1 combines with J gene TRBJ1-4; possibly TRBD1 for D (5 bases). Trimming removed 0 bases at V and 8 bases at J, with 7 bases between. Germline-derived CDR1 and CDR2 are MGHRA and YSYEKL. This CDR3 is 13 amino acids long. In DNA form, the CDR3 reads TGCGCCAGCAGCCAAGAATGGGGGGAAAAACTGTTTTTT. Translating it yields CASSQEWGEKLFF.

In this sample, this clone turned up once. V usage is TRBV5-1 and J usage is TRBJ1-5; D unclear. This CDR3 spans 13 amino acids. V shed 6 bases and J shed 4 bases, with 11 bases lying between them. From germline, CDR1 is SGHRS and CDR2 YFSETQ. Here the CDR3 reads CASTIEPNQPQHF. CDR3 nucleotides: TGCGCCAGCACTATTGAGCCTAATCAGCCCCAGCATTTT.

V usage is TRBV27 and J usage is TRBJ2-7; D is unresolved. Trimming removed 5 bases at V and 0 bases at J, with 20 bases between. Germline V gives CDR1 MNHEY, CDR2 SMNVEV (reference sequence). The CDR3 has 17 residues. Written as DNA, the CDR3 is TGTGCCAGCAGTCCTCTTGGGTTGCGGAAGAGCTCCTACGAGCAGTACTTC. It specifies CASSPLGLRKSSYEQYF.

This chain uses TRBV18 with TRBJ1-3, with no clear D. Germline assignment: CDR1 KGHSH and CDR2 LQKENI. V shed 3 bases and J shed 0 bases, with 3 bases lying between them. The CDR3 runs to 13 residues. CDR3 coding DNA: TGTGCCAGCTCACCCCCCTCTGGAAACACCATATATTTT. It yields the protein CASSPPSGNTIYF.

The rearrangement joins TRBV7-2 to TRBJ1-1, with D possibly matching TRBD1 (5 bases). Germline CDR1 reads SGHTA; CDR2 reads FQGNSA. The CDR3 covers 14 residues. V lost 2 bases to trimming and J lost 12 bases, with 19 bases between them. The CDR3 reads CASSLYWGEQGPFF. DNA for the CDR3: TGTGCCAGCAGCTTATATTGGGGGGAGCAGGGACCTTTCTTT. The full variable domain, in which reference TRBV7-2 and TRBJ1-1 provide the parts outside the CDR3, is GAGVSQSPSNKVTEKGKDVELRCDPISGHTALYWYRQSLGQGLEFLIYFQGNSAPDKSGLPSDRFSAERTGGSVSTLTIQRTQQEDSAVYLCASSLYWGEQGPFFGQGTRLTVV.

This chain joins TRBV5-4 and TRBJ2-7; D remains ambiguous. The CDR3 is 14 residues long. CDR1 and CDR2 (germline): SGHNT, YYREEE (reference sequence). V was shortened by 1 base and J by 3 bases, with 11 bases between the two germline ends. The CDR3 coding sequence is TGTGCCAGCAGCTTGAATTATGGGGACTACGAGCAGTACTTC. It yields the protein CASSLNYGDYEQYF.

This chain links TRBV3-1 (or the pseudogene TRBV3-2) with TRBJ1-1; 9 bases agree with TRBD1. Germline V gene data show CDR1 as LGHDT and CDR2 as YNNKEL (reference sequence). The CDR3 loop spans 15 amino acids. V lost 3 bases to trimming and J lost 4 bases; unmatched junction nucleotides: 6. The CDR3 spells CASSQTGGMGTEAFF. The CDR3 DNA sequence: TGTGCCAGCAGCCAGACAGGGGGGATGGGCACTGAAGCTTTCTTT.